The rows below give T cell receptor beta chains drawn from one sample of a study of blood T cell repertoires in COVID-19. Assay: immunoSEQ multiplex PCR; the TCRdb copy retains only in-frame clones and omits some. The sample includes just under 20,000 clones, approximately 84% of them seen just once. Sequenced material: peripheral blood. These receptors were obtained from a human donor with active COVID-19. The donor label of this sample is uncertain. Each CDR3 is given with its conserved first and last residue. A D gene is named only where the DNA matches it firmly.

TRBJ1-6 15 TRBV19 TRBD1 TGTGCCAGTAGCATAACCGGGACAGAGAATTCACCCCTCCACTTT CASSITGTENSPLHF
TRBJ2-2 14 TRBV19 NA TGTGCCAGTAGTACACTAGCTGACACCGGGGAGCTGTTTTTT CASSTLADTGELFF
TRBJ2-6 18 TRBV4-1 TRBD2 TGCGCCAGCAGCCGGGGACTAGCGGGAGTAACTGGGGCCAACGTCCTGACTTTC CASSRGLAGVTGANVLTF
TRBJ2-4 17 TRBV3-1/TRBV3-2 NA TGTGCCAGCAGCCAAGGCCGAGCGGCTCTAGCCAAAAACATTCAGTACTTC CASSQGRAALAKNIQYF
TRBJ2-1 14 TRBV4-3 NA TGCGCCAGCAGCCAAGAGGCTGCTAGCTATGAGCAGTTCTTC CASSQEAASYEQFF
TRBJ2-2 17 TRBV27 NA TGTGCCAGCAGTTTCTGGAAGGGGACAACGAACACCGGGGAGCTGTTTTTT CASSFWKGTTNTGELFF
TRBJ2-1 20 TRBV5-4 TRBD2 TGTGCCAGCAGCCCGGAGGCGGGGGGACTCTTTAGTATCCCCTACAATGAGCAGTTCTTC CASSPEAGGLFSIPYNEQFF
TRBJ2-1 15 TRBV7-9 TRBD2 TGTGCCAGCAGCCGTAGCGGGAGGGCTTACAATGAGCAGTTCTTC CASSRSGRAYNEQFF
TRBJ1-2 13 TRBV19 NA TGTGCCAGTAGTTCGCGGGGGGGCCATGGCTACACCTTC CASSSRGGHGYTF
TRBJ2-5 14 TRBV7-2 NA TGTGCCAGCAGCTTGGGCAGCTCGGCGGAGACCCAGTACTTC CASSLGSSAETQYF
TRBJ2-7 12 TRBV7-9 NA TGTGCCAGCAGCTTTCAGTCTTCCGAGCAGTACTTC CASSFQSSEQYF
TRBJ2-1 15 TRBV3-1/TRBV3-2 NA TGTGCCAGCACCCCTAGGGGGGGCCTTAGGAATGAGCAGTTCTTC CASTPRGGLRNEQFF
TRBJ2-3 13 TRBV7-3 NA TGTGCCAGCAGCGAGAGGCGGGATGATACGCAGTATTTT CASSERRDDTQYF
TRBJ2-5 14 TRBV9 NA TGTGCCAGCAGCGTCGCTGGTAGTCCCGGGACCCAGTACTTC CASSVAGSPGTQYF
TRBJ2-3 17 TRBV5-1 TRBD2 TGCGCCAGCAGCCCCCAGCCGGGGGTCTCGGGGGGTGATACGCAGTATTTT CASSPQPGVSGGDTQYF
TRBJ1-1 12 TRBV2 TRBD1 TGTGCCAGCAACAGGGGGGGAACTGAAGCTTTCTTT CASNRGGTEAFF
TRBJ1-3 15 TRBV24-1 NA TGTGCCACCAGTGAGGGGGGGCCTTATGGAAACACCATATATTTT CATSEGGPYGNTIYF
TRBJ1-5 16 TRBV7-2 TRBD1 TGTGCCAGCAGCTCCGGACAGGGGGTGACTAATCAGCCCCAGCATTTT CASSSGQGVTNQPQHF